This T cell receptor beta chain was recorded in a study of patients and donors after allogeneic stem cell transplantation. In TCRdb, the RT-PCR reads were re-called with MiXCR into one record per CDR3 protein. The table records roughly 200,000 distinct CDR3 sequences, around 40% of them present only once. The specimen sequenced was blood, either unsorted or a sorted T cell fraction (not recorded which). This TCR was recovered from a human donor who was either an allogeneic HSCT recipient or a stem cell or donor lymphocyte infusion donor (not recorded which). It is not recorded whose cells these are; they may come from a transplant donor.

CDR3 in amino acids: CASSRQGARTEAFF. CDR3 nucleotides: TGTGCCAGCTCAAGACAGGGGGCAAGGACTGAAGCTTTCTTT. The V gene is TRBV18, the J gene TRBJ1-1; 10 bases fit TRBD1. Germline CDR1 KGHSH, CDR2 LQKENI. CDR3 size: 14 residues. Trimming took 5 bases from V and 5 from J; bases not matched to a gene: 5.